The source of this T cell receptor beta chain is a study of OX40 agonist ivuxolimab in advanced cancers. Background on the study: At doses from 0.01 to 10 mg/kg, patients were given intravenous ivuxolimab every 2 weeks. It was permissible to have had prior anti-PD-1, anti-PD-L1 or anti-CTLA-4 therapy, and about 40% had some. The study enrolled dose-escalation patients with hepatocellular carcinoma, melanoma, renal cell or head and neck cancer.

Broader study findings: At doses 0.1 to 3.0 mg/kg, CD4+ and CD8+ clones expanded.

As concerns this clone: Its antigen is still unknown.

TCRdb keeps only in-frame clones here, not all; method: immunoSEQ multiplex PCR. The sample lists more than 65,000 clones, approximately 93% seen once, with roughly 0.27% in the top ten. Germline-derived CDR1 and CDR2 are MDHEN and SYDVKM. This CDR3 region has 15 residues. V gave up 5 bases and J gave up 3 bases, with 14 bases separating them. The rearrangement joins TRBV28 to TRBJ1-5; D possibly corresponds to TRBD1 (6 bases). The receptor was isolated from an adult with an advanced solid tumor such as melanoma, head and neck, liver or kidney cancer. Source: CD4+ or CD8+ T cells sorted from blood, taken in a trial of the OX40 agonist ivuxolimab. CDR3 DNA: TGTGCCAGCAGTCCGGGTTACAGGGACAATCAGCCCCAGCATTTT. It codes for CASSPGYRDNQPQHF.